This is a list of T cell receptor beta chains from one sample in a study of blood T cell repertoires in COVID-19. Produced via immunoSEQ multiplex PCR; TCRdb's table is partial and in-frame only. The top ten hold around 2% of the sample, which has about 270,000 clones, 85% to 90% seen once. Sequencing was done on a sample of PBMCs or T cells enriched from blood (not recorded which). The receptors shown here come from an older woman in a cohort exposed to, infected with or recovered from COVID-19 (not recorded which). Each CDR3 is given with its conserved first and last residue. The D gene is left open where the match is weak. Size tells how often a clone was seen (once, few, many) or the class of an expanded clone, and some rows leave it out.

d_call	v_call	j_call	clone_size	cdr3_nt	cdr3_aa
TRBD2	TRBV11-1	TRBJ2-3	once	TGTGCCAGCAGCTTAGCGCTAGCGGGGCCCACAGATACGCAGTATTTT	CASSLALAGPTDTQYF
NA	TRBV7-3	TRBJ2-7	NA	TGTGCCAGCAGCTTAACGGATGGGACACCAAGAGGACAGTACGAGCAGTACTTC	CASSLTDGTPRGQYEQYF
NA	TRBV9	TRBJ2-1	NA	TGTGCCAGCAGCGTCCAAAGTGGGCAGGGGAAGCAGTTCTTC	CASSVQSGQGKQFF
TRBD1	TRBV10-3	TRBJ1-2	NA	TGTGCCTCACGAGACAGGGACGGCTATGGCTACACCTTC	CASRDRDGYGYTF
TRBD1	TRBV7-2	TRBJ2-5	NA	TGTGCCAGCAGCTTAGCTCAGGGACAGGAGACCCAGTACTTC	CASSLAQGQETQYF
TRBD2	TRBV30	TRBJ2-1	once	TGTGCCTGGAGACCCCTAGCGGACTACAATGAGCAGTTCTTC	CAWRPLADYNEQFF
TRBD2	TRBV20-1	TRBJ2-3	NA	TGCAGTGCTAGTGTTGCGGGAGTTGGCACAGATACGCAGTATTTT	CSASVAGVGTDTQYF
TRBD1	TRBV11-2	TRBJ2-5	NA	TGTGCCAGCAGCTCGGACAGGGGTGAGACCCAGTACTTC	CASSSDRGETQYF
NA	TRBV14	TRBJ1-6	few	TGTGCCAGCAGCCCGACCGGGGGGGGGCCCCTCCACTTT	CASSPTGGGPLHF
TRBD2	TRBV9	TRBJ2-7	NA	TGTGCCAGCAGCGTAGCTGGTAGCGGGACTTCCTACGAGCAGTACTTC	CASSVAGSGTSYEQYF
TRBD1	TRBV19	TRBJ1-4	NA	TGTGCCAGTAGTTCCCCTGCAGGGGGAACTAATGAAAAACTGTTTTTT	CASSSPAGGTNEKLFF
NA	TRBV2	TRBJ2-1	few	TGTGCCAGCACTGCCGCCAGGGCTTTGGATGAGCAGTTCTTC	CASTAARALDEQFF
NA	TRBV28	TRBJ2-7	NA	TGTGCCAGCACTTCGAGAGGAGGGCGAGGAGACGAGCAGTACTTC	CASTSRGGRGDEQYF
TRBD1	TRBV28	TRBJ1-4	NA	TGTGCCAGCAGTTTACCTACGCCGGGACAGGGAGGGGAAAAACTGTTTTTT	CASSLPTPGQGGEKLFF
NA	TRBV7-9	TRBJ1-1	few	TGTGCCAGCAGCTTAAGTCTAACTGAAGCTTTCTTT	CASSLSLTEAFF
TRBD2	TRBV7-2	TRBJ2-1	NA	TGTGCCAGCAGCTACACCTCGGGGGGACTAGTCTACAATGAGCAGTTCTTC	CASSYTSGGLVYNEQFF
NA	TRBV5-1	TRBJ2-1	NA	TGCGCCAGCACTTCAGGGGTACGGAATGAGCAGTTCTTC	CASTSGVRNEQFF
NA	TRBV27	TRBJ1-1	NA	TGTGCCAGCAGATTAGACAGGTCGGCCACTGAAGCTTTCTTT	CASRLDRSATEAFF
TRBD1	TRBV10-3	TRBJ1-2	NA	TGTGCCATCAGGGACAGGGAAGGTCGGCTCACTGGCTACACCTTC	CAIRDREGRLTGYTF
NA	TRBV20-1	TRBJ2-7	few	TGCAGTGCTAGATGGCGGGGCGAGCAGTACTTC	CSARWRGEQYF
NA	TRBV6-1	TRBJ2-7	NA	TGTGCCAGCAGTGAAGCATACGGGGTATCCTACGAGCAGTACTTC	CASSEAYGVSYEQYF
NA	TRBV28	TRBJ2-1	NA	TGTGCCAGCAGCCCAAACAATGAGCAGTTCTTC	CASSPNNEQFF
NA	TRBV2	TRBJ1-5	once	TGTGCCAGCAGGGTTGAGGATTATAGCAATCAGCCCCAGCATTTT	CASRVEDYSNQPQHF
NA	TRBV7-8	TRBJ2-7	NA	TGTGCCAGCAGCTTCAGCGCAGCCTCCTACGAGCAGTACTTC	CASSFSAASYEQYF
NA	TRBV6-5	TRBJ1-1	NA	TGTGCCAGCAGTTTCAGGGGCGTCACTGAAGCTTTCTTT	CASSFRGVTEAFF
NA	TRBV2	TRBJ1-2	NA	TGTGCCAGCAGTGACCGGACAGACGAGGATGGCTACACCTTC	CASSDRTDEDGYTF
TRBD2	TRBV4-1	TRBJ2-1	NA	TGCGCCAGCAGCCCGACTAGCGGGAGCTCGAATGAGCAGTTCTTC	CASSPTSGSSNEQFF
TRBD1	TRBV28	TRBJ1-2	NA	TGTGCCAGCAGTCCAGGGGGCTATGGCTACACCTTC	CASSPGGYGYTF
TRBD1	TRBV10-2	TRBJ1-1	NA	TGCGCCAGCAGTCGTAGGACAGGGAACCAGAACACTGAAGCTTTCTTT	CASSRRTGNQNTEAFF
TRBD1	TRBV5-6	TRBJ1-1	NA	TGTGCCAGCAGCCCCCCGGACAGGGCCACTGAAGCTTTCTTT	CASSPPDRATEAFF
TRBD1	TRBV27	TRBJ2-2	once	TGTGCCAGCAGTCCCCGACCGGGGACAGGTGGGAACGGGGAGCTGTTTTTT	CASSPRPGTGGNGELFF
NA	TRBV14	TRBJ2-7	NA	TGTGCCAGCAGCCAAGTTCCACGGGGGACCTACGAGCAGTACTTC	CASSQVPRGTYEQYF
NA	TRBV4-2	TRBJ2-3	NA	TGTGCCAGCAGCCAGCAAGTGGCGGGGAGCACAGATACGCAGTATTTT	CASSQQVAGSTDTQYF
NA	TRBV5-4	TRBJ1-2	NA	TGTGCCAGCAGCTTGCAGGGGCTGCGGGACTATGGCTACACCTTC	CASSLQGLRDYGYTF
TRBD2	TRBV2	TRBJ2-5	NA	TGTGCCAGCAGTGGGGCTAGCGGGAGTTATGAGACCCAGTACTTC	CASSGASGSYETQYF
TRBD1	TRBV7-6	TRBJ2-7	NA	TGTGCCAGCAGCTCCGGGGGGACAGGGGAGAACGAGCAGTACTTC	CASSSGGTGENEQYF
NA	TRBV11-2	TRBJ2-3	NA	TGTGCCAGCAGCTTAGATACGGGAGTGAGCACAGATACGCAGTATTTT	CASSLDTGVSTDTQYF
TRBD2	TRBV2	TRBJ2-2	NA	TGTGCCAGCAGTGATAGATCGGTGGCTAGCGGGAGTGTTGCCGGGGAGCTGTTTTTT	CASSDRSVASGSVAGELFF
TRBD2	TRBV9	TRBJ2-7	once	TGTGCCAGCAGCGTTGGACTAGCGGGGGGATCCTACGAGCAGTACTTC	CASSVGLAGGSYEQYF
TRBD1	TRBV2	TRBJ1-2	NA	TGTGCCAGCAGTGATTTGACAGGGTCGTATGGCTACACCTTC	CASSDLTGSYGYTF
NA	TRBV7-9	TRBJ2-3	NA	TGTGCCAGCAGCCGTGCGATAGGAGGTGGCACAGATACGCAGTATTTT	CASSRAIGGGTDTQYF
TRBD2	TRBV5-1	TRBJ2-7	NA	TGCGCCAGCAGCGAGGGAAGCGGGAGTTACGAGCAGTACTTC	CASSEGSGSYEQYF
TRBD2	TRBV5-5	TRBJ2-5	NA	TGTGCCAGCAGCCTAGGACTAGCGGGAGGGGATCAAGAGACCCAGTACTTC	CASSLGLAGGDQETQYF
TRBD1	TRBV18	TRBJ2-5	NA	TGTGCCAGCTCGCCCGGGACAGAAGAGACCCAGTACTTC	CASSPGTEETQYF
TRBD1	TRBV30	TRBJ2-5	NA	TGTGCCTGGCGCCTCCCGGGACAGGGCCAAGAGACCCAGTACTTC	CAWRLPGQGQETQYF
TRBD2	TRBV19	TRBJ2-7	NA	TGTGCCAGTAGTATAGTTAGCGGGAGGGCCTCCTACGAGCAGTACTTC	CASSIVSGRASYEQYF
TRBD1	TRBV2	TRBJ1-4	few	TGTGCCGGATCAGGGGGCGATATTGGAGGCGGTGAAAAACTGTTTTTT	CAGSGGDIGGGEKLFF
NA	TRBV5-1	TRBJ1-2	NA	TGCGCCAGCAGCTTGGCGTTAAGAGGGAATGGCTACACCTTC	CASSLALRGNGYTF
NA	TRBV4-1	TRBJ2-5	NA	TGCGCCAGCAGCCAACCGTCCCAAGAGACCCAGTACTTC	CASSQPSQETQYF